These T cell receptor beta chains were read from a single sample in a study of shared clonotypes between healthy human individuals. Data came from immunoSEQ multiplex PCR; TCRdb stores just in-frame clones and leaves some out. Here the sample spans hundreds of thousands of clones, roughly 96% being singletons. Sample: naive CD8+ T cells sorted from blood. These receptor sequences come from a man in his thirties or forties in good health. Each CDR3 is given with its conserved first and last residue. A D gene is named only where the DNA matches it firmly. Where a row states a size, it is once, few, many or the class of an expanded clone; other rows omit it.

TRBJ2-7	NA	once	TRBV6-5	TGTGCCAGCAGTCCAGGGGTCGAGCAGTACTTC	CASSPGVEQYF
TRBJ2-7	NA	NA	TRBV7-9	TGTGCCAGCAGCTCCGAAGGGTGGAACCGGGACGAGCAGTACTTC	CASSSEGWNRDEQYF
TRBJ2-7	NA	NA	TRBV7-9	TGTGCCAGCAGCTTCGGGGCGAACGAGCAGTACTTC	CASSFGANEQYF
TRBJ2-7	TRBD2	NA	TRBV6-6	TGTGCCAGCCAAGGACTAGCGGAAATTAAATCGCAGTACTTC	CASQGLAEIKSQYF
TRBJ1-5	NA	NA	TRBV28	TGTGCCAGCAGTTTGGGTGCGGGGAATCAGCCCCAGCATTTT	CASSLGAGNQPQHF
TRBJ2-5	NA	NA	TRBV18	TGTGCCAGCTCTACCCTCAAAAGACAGCCCAGAGAGACCCAGTACTTC	CASSTLKRQPRETQYF
TRBJ2-2	TRBD2	NA	TRBV7-9	TGTGCCAGCAGCCCCGGGGTAGCGGGAGTTCAGAACACCGGGGAGCTGTTTTTT	CASSPGVAGVQNTGELFF
TRBJ1-1	NA	NA	TRBV28	TGTGCCAGCAGTTTTCTAAGGGTTCCGACTGAAGCTTTCTTT	CASSFLRVPTEAFF
TRBJ2-7	NA	NA	TRBV18	TGTGCCAGCTCACCAAGCGATTACTACGAGCAGTACTTC	CASSPSDYYEQYF
TRBJ2-7	TRBD2	NA	TRBV27	TGTGCCAGCAGTCCACTTACCGGGAGGGCCCCCCACGAGCAGTACTTC	CASSPLTGRAPHEQYF
TRBJ2-7	NA	NA	TRBV6-5	TGTGCCAGCAGTTACTCGCCGGGACTGTACGAGCAGTACTTC	CASSYSPGLYEQYF
TRBJ2-3	NA	NA	TRBV2	TGTGCCAGCACAGGAGAGACGGCGGATACGCAGTATTTT	CASTGETADTQYF
TRBJ2-7	NA	NA	TRBV7-9	TGTGCCAGCAGCCGCGGACAAGTACGCGAGCAGTACTTC	CASSRGQVREQYF
TRBJ2-1	NA	NA	TRBV10-3	TGTGCCATCAGTGAGTCGCAGCCGCCAGCCCGGGATGAGCAGTTCTTC	CAISESQPPARDEQFF
TRBJ2-3	NA	NA	TRBV5-1	TGCGCCAGCAGCTTGAGTCCAAAAGGGTTATCCGGACCTTCAACAGATACGCAGTATTTT	CASSLSPKGLSGPSTDTQYF
TRBJ2-7	NA	NA	TRBV7-9	TGTGCCAGCAGCTTATACGTCAAGGGAGACGAGCAGTACTTC	CASSLYVKGDEQYF
TRBJ2-3	NA	NA	TRBV27	TGTGCCAGCAGCCACTTGCCTTCGGGGGAGCAGTATTTT	CASSHLPSGEQYF